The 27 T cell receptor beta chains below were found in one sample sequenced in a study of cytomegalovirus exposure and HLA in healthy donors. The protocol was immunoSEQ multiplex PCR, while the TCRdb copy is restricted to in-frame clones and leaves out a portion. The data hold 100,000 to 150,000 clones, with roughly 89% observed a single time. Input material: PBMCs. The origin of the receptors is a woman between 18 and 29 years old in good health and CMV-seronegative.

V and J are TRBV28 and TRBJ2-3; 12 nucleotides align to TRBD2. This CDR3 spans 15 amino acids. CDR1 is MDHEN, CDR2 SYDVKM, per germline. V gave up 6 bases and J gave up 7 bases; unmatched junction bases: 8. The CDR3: CASRMTSGSGYTQYF. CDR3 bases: TGTGCCAGCAGGATGACTAGCGGGAGCGGGTATACGCAGTATTTT.

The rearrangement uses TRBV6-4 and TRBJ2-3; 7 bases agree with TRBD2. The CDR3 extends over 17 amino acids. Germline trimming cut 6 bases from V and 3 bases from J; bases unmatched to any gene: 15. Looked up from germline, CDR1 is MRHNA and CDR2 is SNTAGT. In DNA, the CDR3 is TGTGCCAGCAGGCCAGATAGCGGGTGTTGTAGAACAGATACGCAGTATTTT. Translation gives CASRPDSGCCRTDTQYF.

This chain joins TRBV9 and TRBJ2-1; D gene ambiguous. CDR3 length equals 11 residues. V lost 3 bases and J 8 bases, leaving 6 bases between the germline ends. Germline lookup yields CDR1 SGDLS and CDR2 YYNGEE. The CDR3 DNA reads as TGTGCCAGCAGCGCCTTAGATGAGCAGTTCTTC. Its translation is CASSALDEQFF.

CDR3: CASSQVGQGSGANVLTF. In DNA, the CDR3 is TGTGCCAGCAGCCAAGTAGGACAGGGGAGCGGGGCCAACGTCCTGACTTTC. The chain employs TRBV4-2 and TRBJ2-6, with 9 bases identical to TRBD1. This CDR3 has 17 amino acids. Germline values: CDR1 LGHNA, CDR2 YNFKEQ. J lost 4 bases, V lost 1 base, and 5 bases had no gene match.

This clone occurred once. The CDR3 loop is CASSRRGPMNTEAFF. In DNA, the CDR3 is TGTGCCAGCAGCCGCAGGGGGCCGATGAACACTGAAGCTTTCTTT. The V gene is TRBV7-9, the J gene TRBJ1-1; 8 bases fit TRBD1. J was trimmed by 0 bases and V by 5 bases; bases with no gene match: 5. This CDR3 comprises 15 residues. Germline lookup yields CDR1 SEHNR and CDR2 FQNEAQ (reference sequence). Looking up the rest from reference TRBV7-9 and TRBJ1-1 gives the full variable domain: DTGVSQNPRHKITKRGQNVTFRCDPISEHNRLYWYRQTLGQGPEFLTYFQNEAQLEKSRLLSDRFSAERPKGSFSTLEIQRTEQGDSAMYLCASSRRGPMNTEAFFGQGTRLTVV.

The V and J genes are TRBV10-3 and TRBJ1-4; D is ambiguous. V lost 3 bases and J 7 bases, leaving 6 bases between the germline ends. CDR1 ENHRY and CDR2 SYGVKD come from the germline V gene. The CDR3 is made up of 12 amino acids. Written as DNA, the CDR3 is TGTGCCATCAGTGATCAATCTGAAAAACTGTTTTTT. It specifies CAISDQSEKLFF.

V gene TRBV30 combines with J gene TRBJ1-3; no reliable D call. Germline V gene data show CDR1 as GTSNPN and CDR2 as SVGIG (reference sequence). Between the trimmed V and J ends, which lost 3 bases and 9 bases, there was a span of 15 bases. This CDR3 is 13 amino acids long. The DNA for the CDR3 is TGTGCCTGGAGAGGCCCCGAAGGAGGCACCATATATTTT. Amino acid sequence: CAWRGPEGGTIYF.

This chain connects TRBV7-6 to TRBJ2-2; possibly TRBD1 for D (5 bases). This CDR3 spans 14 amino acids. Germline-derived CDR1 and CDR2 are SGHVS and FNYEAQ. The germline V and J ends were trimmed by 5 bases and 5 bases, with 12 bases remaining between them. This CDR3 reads CASSLSGLTGELFF. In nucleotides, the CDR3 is TGTGCCAGCAGCCTCTCAGGGTTGACCGGGGAGCTGTTTTTT.

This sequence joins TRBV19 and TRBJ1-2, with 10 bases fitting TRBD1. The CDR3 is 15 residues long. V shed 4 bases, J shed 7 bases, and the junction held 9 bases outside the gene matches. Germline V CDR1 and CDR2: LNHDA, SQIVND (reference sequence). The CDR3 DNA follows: TGTGCCAGTAGTAGATCGGGACAGGGGTTTGGTGGCTACACCTTC. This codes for CASSRSGQGFGGYTF. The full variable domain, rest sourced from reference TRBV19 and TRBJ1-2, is DGGITQSPKYLFRKEGQNVTLSCEQNLNHDAMYWYRQDPGQGLRLIYYSQIVNDFQKGDIAEGYSVSREKKESFPLTVTSAQKNPTAFYLCASSRSGQGFGGYTFGSGTRLTVV.

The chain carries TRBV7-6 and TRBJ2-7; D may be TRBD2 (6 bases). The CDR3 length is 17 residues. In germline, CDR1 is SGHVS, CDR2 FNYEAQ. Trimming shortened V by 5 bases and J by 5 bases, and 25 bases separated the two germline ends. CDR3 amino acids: CASSLSSAGALSDEQYF. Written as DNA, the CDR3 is TGTGCCAGCAGCCTATCTAGCGCGGGCGCCCTCTCGGACGAGCAGTACTTC.

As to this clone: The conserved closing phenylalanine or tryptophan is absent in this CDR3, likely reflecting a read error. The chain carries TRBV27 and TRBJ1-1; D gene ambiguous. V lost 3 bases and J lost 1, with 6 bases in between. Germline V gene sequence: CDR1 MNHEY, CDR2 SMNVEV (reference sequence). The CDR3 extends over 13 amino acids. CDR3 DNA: TGTGCCAGCAGTTTCTTCAGGAACACTGAAGCTTTCCTT. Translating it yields CASSFFRNTEAFL.

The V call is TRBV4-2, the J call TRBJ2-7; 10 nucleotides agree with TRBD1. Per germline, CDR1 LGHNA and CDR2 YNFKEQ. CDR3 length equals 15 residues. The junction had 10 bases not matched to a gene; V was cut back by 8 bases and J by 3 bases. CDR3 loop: CASRTTGTGDYEQYF. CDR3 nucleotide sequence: TGTGCCAGCCGCACAACCGGGACAGGGGACTACGAGCAGTACTTC.

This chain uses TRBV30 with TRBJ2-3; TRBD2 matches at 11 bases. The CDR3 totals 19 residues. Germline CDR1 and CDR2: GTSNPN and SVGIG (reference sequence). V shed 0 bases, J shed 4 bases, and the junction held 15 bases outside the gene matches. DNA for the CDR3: TGTGCCTGGAGTGTTCCACTTAGACAGACTAGCGGGATCTCAGATACGCAGTATTTT. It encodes CAWSVPLRQTSGISDTQYF.

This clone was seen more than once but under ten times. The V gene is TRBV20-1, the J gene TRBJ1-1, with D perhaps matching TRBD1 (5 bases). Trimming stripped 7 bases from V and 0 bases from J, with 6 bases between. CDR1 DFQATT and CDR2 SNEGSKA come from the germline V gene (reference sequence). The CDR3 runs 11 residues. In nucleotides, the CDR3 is TGCAGTGGACAGCTGAACACTGAAGCTTTCTTT. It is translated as CSGQLNTEAFF.

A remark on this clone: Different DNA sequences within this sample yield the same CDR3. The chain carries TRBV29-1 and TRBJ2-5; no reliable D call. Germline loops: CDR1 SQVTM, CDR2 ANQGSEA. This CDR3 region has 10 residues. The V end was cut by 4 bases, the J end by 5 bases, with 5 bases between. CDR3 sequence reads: CSVASETQYF. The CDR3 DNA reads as TGCAGCGTTGCTTCGGAGACCCAGTACTTC. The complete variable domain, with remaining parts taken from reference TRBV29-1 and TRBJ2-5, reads SAVISQKPSRDICQRGTSLTIQCQVDSQVTMMFWYRQQPGQSLTLIATANQGSEATYESGFVIDKFPISRPNLTFSTLTVSNMSPEDSSIYLCSVASETQYFGPGTRLLVL.

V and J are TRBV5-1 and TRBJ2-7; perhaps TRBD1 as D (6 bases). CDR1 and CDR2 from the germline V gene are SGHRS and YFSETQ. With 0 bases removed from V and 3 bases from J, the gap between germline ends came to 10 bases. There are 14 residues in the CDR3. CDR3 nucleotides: TGCGCCAGCAGCTTGGCAGGGGCAGACTACGAGCAGTACGTC. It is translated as CASSLAGADYEQYV.

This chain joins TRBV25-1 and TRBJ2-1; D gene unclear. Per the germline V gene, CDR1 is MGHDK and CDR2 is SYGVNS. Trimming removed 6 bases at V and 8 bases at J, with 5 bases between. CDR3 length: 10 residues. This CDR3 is CASRSHEQFF. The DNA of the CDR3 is TGTGCCAGCAGAAGCCATGAGCAGTTCTTC.

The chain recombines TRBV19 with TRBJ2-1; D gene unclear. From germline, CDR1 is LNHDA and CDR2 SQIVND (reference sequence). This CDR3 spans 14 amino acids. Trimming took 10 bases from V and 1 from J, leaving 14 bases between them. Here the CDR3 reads CATQRQTSYNEQFF. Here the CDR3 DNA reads TGTGCCACCCAACGGCAGACTTCCTACAATGAGCAGTTCTTC.

CDR3 DNA: TGTGCCAGCAGTTACTCGAAACTAGGCTATGCCGAGCAGTACTTC. It is translated as CASSYSKLGYAEQYF. V gene TRBV6-6 combines with J gene TRBJ2-7, with a possible D match to TRBD2 (5 bases). This CDR3 spans 15 amino acids. V lost 0 bases and J 6 bases, leaving 15 bases between the germline ends. Germline V CDR1 and CDR2: MNHNY, SVGAGI (reference sequence).

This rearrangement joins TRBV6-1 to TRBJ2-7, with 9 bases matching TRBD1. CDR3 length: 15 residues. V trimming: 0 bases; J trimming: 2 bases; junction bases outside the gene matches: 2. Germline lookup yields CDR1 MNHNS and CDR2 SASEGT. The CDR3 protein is CASSEAGQGPYEQYF. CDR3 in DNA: TGTGCCAGCAGTGAAGCTGGACAGGGGCCCTACGAGCAGTACTTC.

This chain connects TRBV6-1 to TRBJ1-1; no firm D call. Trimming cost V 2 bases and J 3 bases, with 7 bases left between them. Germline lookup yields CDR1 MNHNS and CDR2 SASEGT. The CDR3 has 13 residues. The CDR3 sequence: CASSEREDTEAFF. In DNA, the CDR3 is TGTGCCAGCAGTGAACGTGAGGACACTGAAGCTTTCTTT.

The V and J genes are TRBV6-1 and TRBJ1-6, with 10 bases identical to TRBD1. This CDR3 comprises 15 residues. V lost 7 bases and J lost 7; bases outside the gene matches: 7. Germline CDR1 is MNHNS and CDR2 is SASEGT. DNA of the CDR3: TGTGCCAGCACTAGGGACAGGGGACCGAATTCACCCCTCCACTTT. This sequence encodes CASTRDRGPNSPLHF.

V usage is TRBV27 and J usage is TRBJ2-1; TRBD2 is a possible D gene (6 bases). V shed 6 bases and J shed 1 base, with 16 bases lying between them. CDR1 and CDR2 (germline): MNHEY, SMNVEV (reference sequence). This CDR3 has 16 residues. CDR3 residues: CASRPSRTISYNEQFF. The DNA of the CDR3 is TGTGCCAGCAGGCCCTCGAGGACTATTTCCTACAATGAGCAGTTCTTC.

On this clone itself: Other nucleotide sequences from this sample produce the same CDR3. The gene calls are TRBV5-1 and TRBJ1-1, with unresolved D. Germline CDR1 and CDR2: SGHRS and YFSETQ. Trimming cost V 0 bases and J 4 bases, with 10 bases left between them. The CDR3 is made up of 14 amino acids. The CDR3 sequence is CASSLGAGGTEAFF. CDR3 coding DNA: TGCGCCAGCAGCTTGGGTGCGGGTGGCACTGAAGCTTTCTTT.

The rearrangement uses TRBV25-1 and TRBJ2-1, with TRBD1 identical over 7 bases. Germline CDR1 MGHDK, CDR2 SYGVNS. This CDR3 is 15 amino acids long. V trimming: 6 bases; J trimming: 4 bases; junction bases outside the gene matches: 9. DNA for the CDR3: TGTGCCAGCAGCCGGCCGACAGGGCCATACAATGAGCAGTTCTTC. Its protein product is CASSRPTGPYNEQFF.

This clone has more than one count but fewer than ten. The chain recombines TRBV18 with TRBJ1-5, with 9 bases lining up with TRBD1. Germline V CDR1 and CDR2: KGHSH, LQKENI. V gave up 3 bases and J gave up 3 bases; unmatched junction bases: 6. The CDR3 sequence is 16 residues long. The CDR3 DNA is TGTGCCAGCTCACCCCGGGGACAGGGCAACAATCAGCCCCAGCATTTT. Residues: CASSPRGQGNNQPQHF.

CDR3 loop: CASRPTGGRSYEQYV. CDR3 nucleotide sequence: TGTGCCAGCAGACCGACAGGGGGCCGATCCTACGAGCAGTACGTC. The gene calls are TRBV6-1 and TRBJ2-7, with 10 bases aligning to TRBD1. V was pared by 6 bases and J by 1 base, with 6 bases of the junction left unmatched. CDR3 length equals 15 residues. From germline, CDR1 is MNHNS and CDR2 SASEGT.